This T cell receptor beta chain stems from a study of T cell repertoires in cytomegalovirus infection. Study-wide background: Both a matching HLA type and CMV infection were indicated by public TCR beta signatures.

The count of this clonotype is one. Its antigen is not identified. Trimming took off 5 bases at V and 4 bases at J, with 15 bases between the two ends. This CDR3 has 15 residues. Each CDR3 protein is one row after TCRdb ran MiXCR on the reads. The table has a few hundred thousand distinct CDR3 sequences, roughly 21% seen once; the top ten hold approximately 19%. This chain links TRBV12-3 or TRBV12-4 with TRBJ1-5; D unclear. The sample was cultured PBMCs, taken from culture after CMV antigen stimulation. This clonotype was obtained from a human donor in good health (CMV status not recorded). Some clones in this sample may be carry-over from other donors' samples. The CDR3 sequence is CASSLASLGNQPQHF. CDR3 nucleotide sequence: TGTGCCAGCAGTCTTGCCTCCTTAGGGAATCAGCCCCAGCATTTT.